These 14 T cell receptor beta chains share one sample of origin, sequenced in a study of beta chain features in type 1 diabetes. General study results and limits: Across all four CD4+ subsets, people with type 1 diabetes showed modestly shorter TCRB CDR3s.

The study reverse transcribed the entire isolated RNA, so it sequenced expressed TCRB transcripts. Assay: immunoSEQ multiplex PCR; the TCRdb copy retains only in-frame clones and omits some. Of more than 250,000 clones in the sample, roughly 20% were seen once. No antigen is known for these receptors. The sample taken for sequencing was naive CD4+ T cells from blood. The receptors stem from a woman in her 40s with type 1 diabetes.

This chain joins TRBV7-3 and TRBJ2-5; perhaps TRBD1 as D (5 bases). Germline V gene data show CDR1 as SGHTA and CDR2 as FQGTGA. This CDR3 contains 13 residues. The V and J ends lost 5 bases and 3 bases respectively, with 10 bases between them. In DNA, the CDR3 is TGTGCCAGCAGCGCAGGGCTGAAAGAGACCCAGTACTTC. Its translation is CASSAGLKETQYF.

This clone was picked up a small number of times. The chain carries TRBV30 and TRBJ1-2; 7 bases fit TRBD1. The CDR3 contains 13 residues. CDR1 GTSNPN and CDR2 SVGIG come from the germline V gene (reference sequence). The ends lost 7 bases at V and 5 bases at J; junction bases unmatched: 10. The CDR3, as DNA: TGTGCCTATTTACAGGGGACAGAATATGGCTACACCTTC. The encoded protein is CAYLQGTEYGYTF.

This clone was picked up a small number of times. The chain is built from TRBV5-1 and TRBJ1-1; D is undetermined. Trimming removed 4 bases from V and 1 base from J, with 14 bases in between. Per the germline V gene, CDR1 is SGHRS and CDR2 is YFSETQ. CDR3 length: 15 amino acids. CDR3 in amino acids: CASSHIGAPNTEAFF. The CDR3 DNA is TGCGCCAGCAGCCATATTGGTGCGCCGAACACTGAAGCTTTCTTT. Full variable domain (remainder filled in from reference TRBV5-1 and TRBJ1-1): KAGVTQTPRYLIKTRGQQVTLSCSPISGHRSVSWYQQTPGQGLQFLFEYFSETQRNKGNFPGRFSGRQFSNSRSEMNVSTLELGDSALYLCASSHIGAPNTEAFFGQGTRLTVV.

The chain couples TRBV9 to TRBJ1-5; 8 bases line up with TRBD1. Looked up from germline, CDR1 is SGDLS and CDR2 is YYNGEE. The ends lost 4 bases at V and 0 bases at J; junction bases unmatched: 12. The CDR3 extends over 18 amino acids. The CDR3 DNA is TGTGCCAGCAGCCCACCGGGACAGGTTACCCTTAGCAATCAGCCCCAGCATTTT. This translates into CASSPPGQVTLSNQPQHF.

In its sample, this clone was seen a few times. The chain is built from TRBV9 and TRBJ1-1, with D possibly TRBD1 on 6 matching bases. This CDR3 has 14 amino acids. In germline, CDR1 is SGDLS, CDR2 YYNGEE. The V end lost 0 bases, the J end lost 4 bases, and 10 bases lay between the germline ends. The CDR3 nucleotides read TGTGCCAGCAGCGTAGACCAGGGGAGCACTGAAGCTTTCTTT. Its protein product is CASSVDQGSTEAFF.

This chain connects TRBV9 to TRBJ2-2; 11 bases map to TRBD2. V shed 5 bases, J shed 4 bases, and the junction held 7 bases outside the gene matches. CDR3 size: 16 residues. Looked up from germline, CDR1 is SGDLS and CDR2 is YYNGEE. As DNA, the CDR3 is TGTGCCAGCAGTTTTCTAGCGGGGGGTTCCACCGGGGAGCTGTTTTTT. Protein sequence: CASSFLAGGSTGELFF. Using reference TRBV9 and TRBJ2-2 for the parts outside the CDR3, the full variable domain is DSGVTQTPKHLITATGQRVTLRCSPRSGDLSVYWYQQSLDQGLQFLIQYYNGEERAKGNILERFSAQQFPDLHSELNLSSLELGDSALYFCASSFLAGGSTGELFFGEGSRLTVL.

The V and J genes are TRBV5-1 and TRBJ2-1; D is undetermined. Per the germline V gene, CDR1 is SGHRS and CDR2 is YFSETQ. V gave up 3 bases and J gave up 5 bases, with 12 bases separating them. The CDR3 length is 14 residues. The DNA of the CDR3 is TGCGCCAGCAGCTCACAACCTTCCGACAATGAGCAGTTCTTC. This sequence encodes CASSSQPSDNEQFF.

The CDR3 is CASSSGQNTEAFF. The CDR3 DNA reads TGTGCCAGCAGCTCCGGACAGAACACTGAAGCTTTCTTT. This chain links TRBV11-2 with TRBJ1-1; D possibly corresponds to TRBD1 (5 bases). The CDR3 spans 13 residues. Germline assignment: CDR1 SGHAT and CDR2 FQNNGV. V lost 4 bases, J lost 1 base, and 7 bases lay in between.

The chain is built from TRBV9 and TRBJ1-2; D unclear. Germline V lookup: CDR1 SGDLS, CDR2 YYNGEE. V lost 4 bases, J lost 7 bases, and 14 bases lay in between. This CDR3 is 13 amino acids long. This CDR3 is CASSPPASGGYTF. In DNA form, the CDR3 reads TGTGCCAGCAGCCCCCCGGCCAGCGGTGGCTACACCTTC.

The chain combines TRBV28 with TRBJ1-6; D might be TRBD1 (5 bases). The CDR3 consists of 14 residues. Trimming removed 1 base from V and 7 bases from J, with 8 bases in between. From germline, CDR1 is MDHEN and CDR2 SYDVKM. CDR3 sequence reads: CASSLFQGNSPLHF. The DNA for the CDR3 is TGTGCCAGCAGTTTATTTCAGGGCAATTCACCCCTCCACTTT.

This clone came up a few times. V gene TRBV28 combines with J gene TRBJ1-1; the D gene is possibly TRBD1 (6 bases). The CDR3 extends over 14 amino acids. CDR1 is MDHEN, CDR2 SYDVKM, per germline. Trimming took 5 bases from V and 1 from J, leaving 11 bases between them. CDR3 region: CASSVGTSNTEAFF. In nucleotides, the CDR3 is TGTGCCAGCAGTGTCGGGACATCGAACACTGAAGCTTTCTTT.

The CDR3 spells CASSLEDRENSPLHF. The CDR3 DNA is TGTGCCAGCAGTCTCGAGGACAGGGAGAATTCACCCCTCCACTTT. The J gene is TRBJ1-6, the V gene TRBV5-4, with 8 bases matching TRBD1. The CDR3 sequence is 15 residues long. Germline CDR1 reads SGHNT; CDR2 reads YYREEE (reference sequence). The V and J ends lost 5 bases and 7 bases, in that order; junction bases with no gene match: 8.

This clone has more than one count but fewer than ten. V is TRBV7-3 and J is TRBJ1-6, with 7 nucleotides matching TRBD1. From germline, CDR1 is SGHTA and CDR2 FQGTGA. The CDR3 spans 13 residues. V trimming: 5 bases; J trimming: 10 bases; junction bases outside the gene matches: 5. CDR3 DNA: TGTGCCAGCAGCACCGACAGGGACTCACCCCTCCACTTT. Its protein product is CASSTDRDSPLHF.

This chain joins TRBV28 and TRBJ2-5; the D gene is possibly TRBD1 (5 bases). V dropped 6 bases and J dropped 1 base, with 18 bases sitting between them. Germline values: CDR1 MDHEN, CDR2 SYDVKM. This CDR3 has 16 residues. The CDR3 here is CASSSPTSTGQETQYF. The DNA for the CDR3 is TGTGCCAGCAGCTCCCCAACCTCTACAGGCCAAGAGACCCAGTACTTC.